Given below is one T cell receptor (beta chain) in context. Its antigen remains unknown. Time point here: week 35, safety follow-up. Doses comprised 300 ug of mutant IDH1 20-mer peptide each, plus topical imiquimod. V was pared by 1 base and J by 5 bases, with 21 bases between. The CDR3 is made up of 17 amino acids. The V gene's germline CDR1 is MGHDK and CDR2 SYGVNS. This entry belongs to a study of a mutant IDH1 vaccine in newly diagnosed glioma. Study-level information: First vaccine doses came 4-6 weeks after radiotherapy alone, or with temozolomide cycles. Most patients had radiochemotherapy with temozolomide before enrollment; others had one alone. Study conclusions and caveats: It seemed that pseudoprogression was not linked to changes in the top peripheral T cell clonotypes.

TCRdb's table, derived via immunoSEQ multiplex PCR, lists solely in-frame clones and lacks some. The table lists some 33,000 clones, 78% of them singletons. The source was PBMCs, collected from a glioma patient whose treatment included an IDH1 peptide vaccine. The gene calls are TRBV25-1 and TRBJ2-7; D tentatively reads TRBD1 or TRBD2 (5 bases each). The source is a woman in her forties with glioma. The CDR3 region has the DNA TGTGCCAGCAGTGAATCCAGCCGTTTGGGGGAACTCCACGAGCAGTACTTC. It is translated as CASSESSRLGELHEQYF.